This record concerns one T cell receptor beta chain sequence. As yet, its antigen is unknown. This entry is derived from a study of T cells in localized non-small cell lung cancer. General study points: Compared with tumor, uninvolved adjacent lung displayed greater T cell clonality, ranking highest overall. Elevated blood T cell density was associated with longer overall survival.

Germline CDR1 reads MNHNS; CDR2 reads SASEGT. V was clipped by 6 bases and J by 7 bases, with 16 bases between them. This CDR3 region has 13 residues. Some clones are missing from TCRdb's copy, which holds only in-frame ones; the method was immunoSEQ multiplex PCR. The sample contains around 40,000 clones, about 86% of which appear only once. The V gene is TRBV6-1, the J gene TRBJ2-7, with no clear D. This TCR was sampled from a woman between 18 and 50 years old with stage III lung adenocarcinoma. The sample in question was peripheral blood, obtained before any cancer treatment. The CDR3 here is CASSPNEDREQYF. CDR3 coding DNA: TGTGCCAGCAGCCCCAACGAGGATCGGGAGCAGTACTTC.